What follows describes a single T cell receptor beta chain. This sample is drawn from a study of blood T cell repertoires in COVID-19. Overall study: The cDNA or gDNA used as material had been derived from T cells, B-cell-depleted T cells, or PBMCs.

Germline loops: CDR1 SGHNT, CDR2 YYREEE (reference sequence). This CDR3 spans 15 amino acids. After removal of 5 bases from V and 2 bases from J, the junction contained 7 bases not matched to a gene. Participants came from fewer than 25 US areas, aged about 18 to 100 years. Among Cohort 3 donors, those recovered had two negative PCRs, clearance, or symptom resolution. The data were produced by immunoSEQ multiplex PCR, yet TCRdb's version contains in-frame clones alone and is incomplete. The sample holds about 300,000 clones, around 90% seen once. This chain links TRBV5-4 with TRBJ2-3; 8 bases agree with TRBD1. Sequencing input: PBMCs or T cells enriched from blood (not recorded which). The source is a woman aged 25 to 39 who had recovered from COVID-19. Here the CDR3 reads CASRQTGDPTDTQYF. The CDR3, as DNA: TGTGCCAGCAGGCAGACAGGGGATCCCACAGATACGCAGTATTTT.